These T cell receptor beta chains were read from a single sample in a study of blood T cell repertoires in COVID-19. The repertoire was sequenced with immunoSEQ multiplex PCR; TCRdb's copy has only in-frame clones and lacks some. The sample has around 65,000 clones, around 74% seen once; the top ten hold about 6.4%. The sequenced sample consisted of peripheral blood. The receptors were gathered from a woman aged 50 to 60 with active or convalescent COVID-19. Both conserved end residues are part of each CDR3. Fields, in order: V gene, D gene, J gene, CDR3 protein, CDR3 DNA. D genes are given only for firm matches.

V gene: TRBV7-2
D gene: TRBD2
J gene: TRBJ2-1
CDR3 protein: CASSAGLAGPLGFSEQFF
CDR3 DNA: TGTGCCAGCAGCGCGGGACTAGCGGGCCCGCTCGGCTTTAGTGAGCAGTTCTTC

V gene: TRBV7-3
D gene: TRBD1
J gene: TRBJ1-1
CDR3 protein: CASSLNPGGTEAFF
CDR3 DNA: TGTGCCAGCAGCTTAAACCCAGGGGGCACTGAAGCTTTCTTT

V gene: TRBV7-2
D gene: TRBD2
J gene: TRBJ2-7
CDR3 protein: CASSLTSGSGEQYF
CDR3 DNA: TGTGCCAGCAGCTTAACTAGCGGGAGTGGCGAGCAGTACTTC

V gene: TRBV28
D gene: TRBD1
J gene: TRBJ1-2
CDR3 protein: CASSRYRGQQYGYTF
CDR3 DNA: TGTGCCAGCAGTAGATACAGGGGACAACAGTATGGCTACACCTTC

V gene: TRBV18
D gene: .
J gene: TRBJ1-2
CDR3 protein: CASSPQSANYGYTF
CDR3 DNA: TGTGCCAGCTCACCACAAAGCGCTAACTATGGCTACACCTTC

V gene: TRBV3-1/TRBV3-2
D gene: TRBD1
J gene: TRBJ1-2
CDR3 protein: CASRLQGDYYGYTF
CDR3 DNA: TGTGCCAGCAGACTACAGGGGGACTACTATGGCTACACCTTC

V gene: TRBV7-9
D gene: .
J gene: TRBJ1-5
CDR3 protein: CASSLGSQPQHF
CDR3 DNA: TGTGCCAGCAGCTTGGGGAGTCAGCCCCAGCATTTT

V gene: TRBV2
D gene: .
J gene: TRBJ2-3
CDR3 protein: CAGEAGGTDTQYF
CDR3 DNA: TGTGCCGGTGAGGCAGGGGGCACAGATACGCAGTATTTT

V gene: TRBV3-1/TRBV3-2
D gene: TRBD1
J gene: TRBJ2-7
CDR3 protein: CASSPHVRGQGGNEQYF
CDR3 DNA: TGTGCCAGCAGCCCCCACGTAAGGGGACAGGGGGGCAACGAGCAGTACTTC

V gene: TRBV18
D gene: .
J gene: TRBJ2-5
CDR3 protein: CASSPQGETQYF
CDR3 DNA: TGTGCCAGCTCACCACAGGGGGAGACCCAGTACTTC

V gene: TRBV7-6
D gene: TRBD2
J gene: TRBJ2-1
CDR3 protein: CASSPGGSEQFF
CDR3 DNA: TGTGCCAGCAGCCCCGGCGGGAGTGAGCAGTTCTTC

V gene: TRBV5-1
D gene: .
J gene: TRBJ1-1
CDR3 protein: CASSLAEHRGTEAFF
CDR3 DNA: TGCGCCAGCAGCTTGGCGGAGCACCGGGGGACTGAAGCTTTCTTT

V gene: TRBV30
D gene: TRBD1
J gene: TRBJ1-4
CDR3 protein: CAWSAISQGAATNEKLFF
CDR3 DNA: TGTGCCTGGAGTGCCATTTCCCAGGGGGCCGCAACTAATGAAAAACTGTTTTTT

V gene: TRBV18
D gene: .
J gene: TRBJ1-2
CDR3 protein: CASSPSHTGTGYTF
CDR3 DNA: TGTGCCAGCTCACCAAGTCATACAGGGACTGGCTACACCTTC

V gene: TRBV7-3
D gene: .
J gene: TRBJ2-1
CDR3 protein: CASSLAQGEQFF
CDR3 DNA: TGTGCCAGCAGCTTAGCGCAGGGAGAGCAGTTCTTC